These 25 T cell receptor beta chains were sequenced from one sample in a study of blood T cell repertoires in COVID-19. The method was immunoSEQ multiplex PCR; TCRdb's version includes in-frame clones alone and lacks a portion of them. In the table there are about 360,000 clones, 70% to 90% of which are singletons. The sample was peripheral blood. Every receptor here comes from a woman aged 55-69 years with COVID-19, enrolled during active disease.

The chain has TRBV19 and TRBJ2-7, with 8 bases matching TRBD2. This CDR3 comprises 14 residues. Per the germline V gene, CDR1 is LNHDA and CDR2 is SQIVND (reference sequence). V lost 4 bases to trimming and J lost 1 base; unmatched junction nucleotides: 3. CDR3 sequence reads: CASSTSGFSYEQYF. In DNA, the CDR3 is TGTGCCAGTAGTACTAGCGGGTTTTCCTACGAGCAGTACTTC.

This chain uses TRBV6-5 with TRBJ2-3; 9 nucleotides match TRBD1. This CDR3 has 15 residues. Trimming took 5 bases from V and 4 from J; bases not matched to a gene: 7. Germline lookup yields CDR1 MNHEY and CDR2 SVGAGI. The CDR3: CASSQDRGGADTQYF. Here the CDR3 DNA reads TGTGCCAGCAGTCAGGACAGGGGAGGCGCAGATACGCAGTATTTT.

V usage is TRBV12-3 or TRBV12-4 and J usage is TRBJ1-2; the match to TRBD1 covers 8 bases. V gave up 5 bases and J gave up 7 bases; unmatched junction bases: 6. The CDR3 is made up of 13 amino acids. The CDR3 loop is CASSPGGPLGYTF. CDR3 DNA: TGTGCCAGCAGTCCAGGGGGCCCCCTTGGCTACACCTTC.

This clone was counted a single time. In nucleotides, the CDR3 is TGTGCCAGCTCACCTCGAGCAGGACAGGGGGCGAGCTCTGGAAACACCATATATTTT. It is translated as CASSPRAGQGASSGNTIYF. J is TRBJ1-3 and V is TRBV18, with 11 bases matching TRBD1. Germline CDR1 KGHSH, CDR2 LQKENI. This CDR3 is 19 amino acids long. V lost 3 bases and J lost 0; bases outside the gene matches: 10. Based on the CDR3 plus reference TRBV18 and TRBJ1-3, the full variable domain is NAGVMQNPRHLVRRRGQEARLRCSPMKGHSHVYWYRQLPEEGLKFMVYLQKENIIDESGMPKERFSAEFPKEGPSILRIQQVVRGDSAAYFCASSPRAGQGASSGNTIYFGEGSWLTVV.

This clone showed up just a few times. This chain joins TRBV5-3 and TRBJ2-1, with 11 bases aligning to TRBD2. TRBV5-3 is an ORF for which the function is uncertain. J gave up 6 bases and V 2 bases, and 4 bases lay outside the gene matches. CDR3 length equals 15 residues. The CDR3, as DNA: TGTGCCAGAAGCTTTAGCGGGGGGGCCAGCAATGAGCAGTTCTTC. Translating gives CARSFSGGASNEQFF.

This rearrangement joins TRBV3-1 (or the pseudogene TRBV3-2) to TRBJ1-3; D remains ambiguous. The CDR3 runs 13 residues. Germline V lookup: CDR1 LGHDT, CDR2 YNNKEL (reference sequence). Trimming took off 4 bases at V and 7 bases at J, with 11 bases between the two ends. CDR3 amino acids: CASSPPGGNTIYF. The DNA of the CDR3 is TGTGCCAGCAGCCCCCCGGGTGGGAACACCATATATTTT.

V gene TRBV4-1 combines with J gene TRBJ2-7, with 7 nucleotides matching TRBD1. The CDR3 runs 16 residues. V trimming: 4 bases; J trimming: 0 bases; junction bases outside the gene matches: 9. In germline, CDR1 is MGHRA, CDR2 YSYEKL. The DNA of the CDR3 is TGCGCCAGCAGCCTGGGGTTCAGGGGGATCTCCTACGAGCAGTACTTC. Translated: CASSLGFRGISYEQYF.

This chain connects TRBV5-1 to TRBJ2-5; 10 bases fit TRBD2. The V segment lost 5 bases and the J segment 4 bases; nucleotides outside the gene matches: 8. The CDR3 covers 15 residues. CDR1 is SGHRS and CDR2 is YFSETQ in the germline V gene. Here the CDR3 reads CASSIGSGGAETQYF. CDR3 DNA sequence: TGCGCCAGCAGTATCGGAAGCGGGGGGGCAGAGACCCAGTACTTC.

This chain connects TRBV6-5 to TRBJ2-7; 9 bases agree with TRBD1. Germline CDR1 and CDR2: MNHEY and SVGAGI. The CDR3 runs 15 residues. V lost 6 bases to trimming and J lost 0 bases; unmatched junction nucleotides: 6. For the CDR3, the DNA is TGTGCCAGCAGAAAGGGGACAGGGAGCTCCTACGAGCAGTACTTC. This sequence encodes CASRKGTGSSYEQYF.

The rearrangement joins TRBV7-3 to TRBJ2-1, with D perhaps matching TRBD2 (6 bases). V gave up 6 bases and J gave up 4 bases, with 13 bases separating them. CDR1 is SGHTA and CDR2 is FQGTGA in the germline V gene. The CDR3 has 14 residues. The CDR3 region is CASSSPGLYNEQFF. Written as DNA, the CDR3 is TGTGCCAGCAGTTCACCGGGACTTTACAATGAGCAGTTCTTC.

The chain uses TRBV7-3 and TRBJ1-6; 7 bases are shared with TRBD1. V dropped 5 bases and J dropped 7; count of bases not matched to a gene: 5. This CDR3 has 14 residues. Germline V gene data show CDR1 as SGHTA and CDR2 as FQGTGA. The CDR3 DNA follows: TGTGCCAGCAGCCCCGGGACAGTGAATTCACCCCTCCACTTT. It encodes CASSPGTVNSPLHF.

The chain is built from TRBV3-1 (or the pseudogene TRBV3-2) and TRBJ2-1; TRBD2 agrees at 10 bases. The germline CDR1 and CDR2 sequences are LGHDT and YNNKEL (reference sequence). The CDR3 loop spans 15 amino acids. V trimming: 2 bases; J trimming: 5 bases; junction bases outside the gene matches: 3. The CDR3 DNA sequence: TGTGCCAGCAGCCAAAACCTAGCGGGGGACAATGAGCAGTTCTTC. Its translation is CASSQNLAGDNEQFF.

This rearrangement joins TRBV12-3 or TRBV12-4 to TRBJ1-1; a weak D match, TRBD1 (5 bases). Trimming shortened V by 11 bases and J by 1 base, and 14 bases separated the two germline ends. This CDR3 has 13 residues. The CDR3 protein is CARGGGGNTEAFF. The CDR3 nucleotides are TGTGCCCGCGGTGGGGGGGGGAACACTGAAGCTTTCTTT.

J is TRBJ1-5 and V is TRBV10-3; tentative D call: TRBD1 (5 bases). Germline V gene lookup returns CDR1 ENHRY and CDR2 SYGVKD. CDR3 length: 19 amino acids. Trimming removed 0 bases from V and 3 bases from J, with 21 bases in between. The DNA for the CDR3 is TGTGCCATCAGTGAGTCACGGGGCAGTTGGGAGGAGGACAATCAGCCCCAGCATTTT. Amino acids: CAISESRGSWEEDNQPQHF.

V is TRBV2 and J is TRBJ2-1, with 7 nucleotides matching TRBD1. After removal of 10 bases from V and 7 bases from J, the junction contained 13 bases not matched to a gene. Germline V gene lookup returns CDR1 SNHLY and CDR2 FYNNEI. This CDR3 has 14 residues. This chain's CDR3 is CAIKRQGSGNEQFF. In DNA form, the CDR3 reads TGTGCCATCAAACGACAGGGTTCGGGGAATGAGCAGTTCTTC.

The chain uses TRBV29-1 and TRBJ2-3; TRBD1 agrees at 7 bases. The CDR3 contains 13 residues. V lost 0 bases and J lost 6; bases outside the gene matches: 3. Germline CDR1 and CDR2: SQVTM and ANQGSEA. The CDR3 here is CSVEELRGDTQYF. CDR3 DNA sequence: TGCAGCGTTGAAGAACTCAGGGGGGATACGCAGTATTTT.

In this sample, this clone turned up once. V usage is TRBV4-1 and J usage is TRBJ2-3, with 8 bases fitting TRBD2. CDR1 MGHRA and CDR2 YSYEKL come from the germline V gene. The V gene end was trimmed by 0 bases and the J gene end by 5 bases; junction bases not matched to a gene: 7. This CDR3 spans 16 amino acids. CDR3 coding DNA: TGCGCCAGCAGCCAAGATTGGATCGGGGGGGGAGATACGCAGTATTTT. This gives the protein CASSQDWIGGGDTQYF.

The V gene is TRBV29-1, the J gene TRBJ2-3; D gene unclear. The germline V and J ends were trimmed by 5 bases and 4 bases, with 10 bases remaining between them. This CDR3 is 12 amino acids long. Germline CDR1 reads SQVTM; CDR2 reads ANQGSEA. In nucleotides, the CDR3 is TGCAGCGTTAGACCTCAGGCAGATACGCAGTATTTT. It codes for CSVRPQADTQYF.

The V gene is TRBV9, the J gene TRBJ1-3; no firm D call. Germline V lookup: CDR1 SGDLS, CDR2 YYNGEE. Trimming took off 0 bases at V and 2 bases at J, with 12 bases between the two ends. The CDR3 length is 16 residues. Here the CDR3 DNA reads TGTGCCAGCAGCGTAGCTATTGGGGAGGCTGGAAACACCATATATTTT. It translates to CASSVAIGEAGNTIYF.

The chain joins TRBV2 to TRBJ2-7; the match to TRBD2 covers 10 bases. Germline values: CDR1 SNHLY, CDR2 FYNNEI. This CDR3 is 13 amino acids long. The CDR3 DNA reads TGTGCAGCCAGCGGGGGGGTCTCCTACGAGCAGTACTTC. This translates into CAASGGVSYEQYF.

The chain has TRBV7-2 and TRBJ1-2, with 7 bases lining up with TRBD1. The CDR3 is 16 residues long. Germline assignment: CDR1 SGHTA and CDR2 FQGNSA. V was pared by 0 bases and J by 8 bases, with 12 bases of the junction left unmatched. The CDR3 DNA reads TGTGCCAGCAGCTTAGCGTGGCGGGAGGGGGCAGACGGCTACACCTTC. Protein: CASSLAWREGADGYTF.

The J gene is TRBJ1-1, the V gene TRBV4-3; D may be TRBD1 (5 bases). This CDR3 has 13 amino acids. Trimming left V 6 bases short and J 1 base short, with 9 bases between. Germline V gene lookup returns CDR1 LGHNA and CDR2 YSLEER. The CDR3 region is CASSLGQNTEAFF. CDR3 nucleotides: TGCGCCAGCAGTCTAGGACAGAACACTGAAGCTTTCTTT.

The rearrangement joins TRBV7-9 to TRBJ2-1; the match to TRBD1 covers 9 bases. The CDR3 has 15 residues. The germline V gene has CDR1 SEHNR and CDR2 FQNEAQ (reference sequence). After removal of 5 bases from V and 5 bases from J, the junction contained 7 bases not matched to a gene. The CDR3 protein is CASSAGTGNNNEQFF. For the CDR3, the DNA is TGTGCCAGCAGCGCTGGGACAGGGAATAACAATGAGCAGTTCTTC.

V gene TRBV10-3 combines with J gene TRBJ1-2; no clear D. V shed 8 bases and J shed 0 bases, with 7 bases lying between them. Germline lookup yields CDR1 ENHRY and CDR2 SYGVKD. The CDR3 runs 12 residues. The CDR3, as DNA: TGTGCCATCGCGATTTCTAACTATGGCTACACCTTC. It encodes CAIAISNYGYTF.

This clone showed up just once. J is TRBJ2-1 and V is TRBV10-1; possibly TRBD1 for D (5 bases). V shed 0 bases and J shed 2 bases, with 11 bases lying between them. CDR1 and CDR2 from the germline V gene are WNHNN and SYGVQD (reference sequence). The CDR3 covers 16 residues. CDR3 DNA: TGCGCCAGCAGTGAGTCGGCAGGGCTCGCCTACAATGAGCAGTTCTTC. The encoded protein is CASSESAGLAYNEQFF.